This passage covers 25 T cell receptor beta chains from one sample sequenced in a study of blood T cell repertoires in COVID-19. Generated by immunoSEQ multiplex PCR, the TCRdb table keeps only in-frame clones and is missing some. Of around 99,000 clones listed, 70% to 90% are singletons. Material: peripheral blood. The source is a human donor in a cohort sampled during active COVID-19.

The chain uses TRBV19 and TRBJ2-3; 7 nucleotides align to TRBD2. V lost 5 bases to trimming and J lost 6 bases; unmatched junction nucleotides: 8. CDR1 is LNHDA, CDR2 SQIVND, per germline (reference sequence). CDR3 length: 14 residues. The CDR3 bases are TGTGCCAGTAGTCCACAGATCGGGGGGGATACGCAGTATTTT. It translates to CASSPQIGGDTQYF. The complete variable domain, with remaining parts taken from reference TRBV19 and TRBJ2-3, reads DGGITQSPKYLFRKEGQNVTLSCEQNLNHDAMYWYRQDPGQGLRLIYYSQIVNDFQKGDIAEGYSVSREKKESFPLTVTSAQKNPTAFYLCASSPQIGGDTQYFGPGTRLTVL.

V is TRBV6-6 and J is TRBJ1-1, with D tentatively TRBD1 (5 bases). Per the germline V gene, CDR1 is MNHNY and CDR2 is SVGAGI (reference sequence). The CDR3 spans 13 residues. The germline V and J ends were trimmed by 7 bases and 0 bases, with 9 bases remaining between them. The CDR3 DNA is TGTGCCAGCATCGACAGCATGAACACTGAAGCTTTCTTT. This translates into CASIDSMNTEAFF.

V is TRBV5-1 and J is TRBJ2-2; possibly TRBD2 for D (7 bases). The CDR3 is 13 amino acids. The germline V gene has CDR1 SGHRS and CDR2 YFSETQ. Trimming stripped 7 bases from V and 4 bases from J, with 11 bases between. CDR3 sequence (DNA): TGCGCCAGCGGGGGGGCAGGCACCGGGGAGCTGTTTTTT. This sequence encodes CASGGAGTGELFF.

The CDR3 coding sequence is TGTGCCAGCAGCTTGAACCGGGGACAGTACAACACTGAAGCTTTCTTT. Protein: CASSLNRGQYNTEAFF. V is TRBV5-6 and J is TRBJ1-1; 7 bases are shared with TRBD1. V shed 1 base, J shed 2 bases, and the junction held 8 bases outside the gene matches. This CDR3 has 16 residues. Germline lookup yields CDR1 SGHDT and CDR2 YYEEEE.

This clone was picked up one time. The chain joins TRBV9 to TRBJ2-7; possibly TRBD2 for D (7 bases). Per germline, CDR1 SGDLS and CDR2 YYNGEE. The germline V and J ends were trimmed by 4 bases and 5 bases, with 13 bases remaining between them. The CDR3 covers 13 residues. The CDR3, as DNA: TGTGCCAGCAGCCCCCGCGGGGGCGACGAGCAGTACTTC. Protein: CASSPRGGDEQYF.

This sequence joins TRBV6-1 and TRBJ2-7; no clear D. CDR1 is MNHNS, CDR2 SASEGT, per germline. The V end lost 0 bases, the J end lost 0 bases, and 12 bases lay between the germline ends. The CDR3 totals 16 residues. CDR3 region: CASSEARTRSSYEQYF. The DNA of the CDR3 is TGTGCCAGCAGTGAAGCGCGTACCCGGAGCTCCTACGAGCAGTACTTC.

CDR3 amino acids: CAWTGKGGDTRVGTEAFF. The CDR3 region has the DNA TGTGCCTGGACGGGGAAGGGAGGGGATACGAGAGTGGGGACTGAAGCTTTCTTT. V is TRBV30 and J is TRBJ1-1, with D perhaps matching TRBD1 (5 bases). The CDR3 has 18 amino acids. V was pared by 4 bases and J by 5 bases, with 29 bases between. Germline lookup yields CDR1 GTSNPN and CDR2 SVGIG (reference sequence).

The rearrangement joins TRBV19 to TRBJ2-3; TRBD2 is a possible D gene (6 bases). V lost 5 bases and J lost 0, with 15 bases in between. The CDR3 extends over 16 amino acids. Germline V gene data show CDR1 as LNHDA and CDR2 as SQIVND (reference sequence). The CDR3: CASSLQVGGSTDTQYF. CDR3 nucleotides: TGTGCCAGTAGTCTTCAGGTGGGAGGTAGCACAGATACGCAGTATTTT.

This clone was counted once. The chain carries TRBV19 and TRBJ2-5; 10 nucleotides agree with TRBD2. The trim removed 7 bases at V and 2 bases at J, leaving 7 bases unmatched. Germline V lookup: CDR1 LNHDA, CDR2 SQIVND (reference sequence). The CDR3 extends over 15 amino acids. Here the CDR3 DNA reads TGTGCCAGTAAGGTAGCGGGGGGCCTACAAGAGACCCAGTACTTC. Translation: CASKVAGGLQETQYF.

This clone came up once. The gene calls are TRBV7-5 and TRBJ1-6; TRBD1 was called by the table and not checked on the DNA. TRBV7-5 is noted as a pseudogene. This CDR3 has 20 amino acids. Here the CDR3 DNA reads TGTGCCAGAAGCTCCGCCCTCAGGGGGCCTGATAGTTCCGATAATTCACCCCTCCACTTT. It is translated as CARSSALRGPDSSDNSPLHF.

V and J are TRBV7-8 and TRBJ1-5; TRBD1 aligns across 8 bases. The CDR3 consists of 16 residues. The germline V gene has CDR1 SGHVS and CDR2 FQNEAQ. V was clipped by 0 bases and J by 5 bases; unmatched bases: 6. The CDR3 region is CASSLAQGQEDQPQHF. The CDR3 DNA is TGTGCCAGCAGCTTAGCGCAGGGACAGGAGGATCAGCCCCAGCATTTT.

This clone showed up just once. The genes are TRBV11-2 and TRBJ2-7; D is possibly TRBD2 (6 bases). CDR1 and CDR2 (germline): SGHAT, FQNNGV. The CDR3 length is 12 residues. Between the trimmed V and J ends, which lost 3 bases and 4 bases, there was a span of 7 bases. The CDR3 nucleotides read TGTGCCAGCAGCTTGGCGGGGTACGAGCAGTACTTC. This sequence encodes CASSLAGYEQYF.

This chain uses TRBV6-5 with TRBJ2-3, with 7 bases matching TRBD2. V trimming: 0 bases; J trimming: 6 bases; junction bases outside the gene matches: 3. From germline, CDR1 is MNHEY and CDR2 SVGAGI. The CDR3 contains 14 residues. The CDR3 is CASSYSTSRDTQYF. DNA for the CDR3: TGTGCCAGCAGTTACTCGACTAGCCGGGATACGCAGTATTTT.

The CDR3 region is CASSLNDRVEQYF. The CDR3 DNA reads as TGTGCCAGCAGTTTGAATGACAGGGTAGAGCAGTACTTC. This sequence joins TRBV28 and TRBJ2-7; 7 nucleotides align to TRBD1. The V and J ends lost 3 bases and 7 bases, in that order; junction bases with no gene match: 6. CDR3 length: 13 residues. The germline gives CDR1 MDHEN, CDR2 SYDVKM.

The chain uses TRBV24-1 and TRBJ2-3; 8 nucleotides line up with TRBD1. The CDR3 totals 15 residues. Unmatched junction bases numbered 2, after V lost 4 bases and J lost 0 bases. Germline CDR1 KGHDR, CDR2 SFDVKD. The CDR3 DNA reads TGTGCCACCAGTGAGTACAGGGGGAGCACAGATACGCAGTATTTT. Its protein product is CATSEYRGSTDTQYF.

The CDR3 sequence: CASSSVVYAEQYF. CDR3 nucleotide sequence: TGTGCCAGCAGCTCAGTTGTGTACGCCGAGCAGTACTTC. The chain joins TRBV7-2 to TRBJ2-7; no definite D call. The length of the CDR3 is 13 residues. Trimming pared 4 bases from V and 6 bases from J, leaving 13 bases between. Germline loops: CDR1 SGHTA, CDR2 FQGNSA.

This chain links TRBV4-1 with TRBJ2-1, with D possibly being TRBD2 (7 bases). Germline-derived CDR1 and CDR2 are MGHRA and YSYEKL. CDR3 length: 17 amino acids. V lost 0 bases and J lost 5, with 17 bases in between. The CDR3 nucleotides read TGCGCCAGCAGCCAAGAGGGGTGGAGGGGGGGGAACAATGAGCAGTTCTTC. Translated: CASSQEGWRGGNNEQFF.

The chain combines TRBV29-1 with TRBJ2-5, with D possibly matching TRBD1 (5 bases). CDR3 size: 12 residues. V was trimmed by 7 bases and J by 1 base, leaving 10 bases between them. Germline loops: CDR1 SQVTM, CDR2 ANQGSEA. The CDR3 here is CSATGPQETQYF. In nucleotides, the CDR3 is TGCAGCGCCACAGGTCCCCAAGAGACCCAGTACTTC.

The gene calls are TRBV6-5 and TRBJ2-7, with 11 bases identical to TRBD1. Germline CDR1 and CDR2: MNHEY and SVGAGI. The length of the CDR3 is 15 residues. Unmatched junction bases numbered 4, after V lost 4 bases and J lost 2 bases. The CDR3: CASSSGTGGAYEQYF. Written as DNA, the CDR3 is TGTGCCAGCAGTTCCGGGACAGGGGGGGCCTACGAGCAGTACTTC.

The genes are TRBV5-1 and TRBJ2-3; perhaps TRBD1 as D (6 bases). V was pared by 0 bases and J by 3 bases, with 8 bases between. CDR1 is SGHRS and CDR2 is YFSETQ in the germline V gene. This CDR3 contains 14 residues. The CDR3 DNA reads as TGCGCCAGCAGCTTGGCACAGGGTACAGATACGCAGTATTTT. This codes for CASSLAQGTDTQYF. The full variable domain, rest sourced from reference TRBV5-1 and TRBJ2-3, is KAGVTQTPRYLIKTRGQQVTLSCSPISGHRSVSWYQQTPGQGLQFLFEYFSETQRNKGNFPGRFSGRQFSNSRSEMNVSTLELGDSALYLCASSLAQGTDTQYFGPGTRLTVL.

The gene calls are TRBV9 and TRBJ2-3; D possibly corresponds to TRBD2 (6 bases). The CDR3 extends over 16 amino acids. Trimming pared 7 bases from V and 2 bases from J, leaving 20 bases between. The germline gives CDR1 SGDLS, CDR2 YYNGEE. The CDR3 region is CASGDPGGTLTDTQYF. The CDR3 DNA sequence: TGTGCCAGCGGAGACCCAGGCGGGACCCTCACAGATACGCAGTATTTT.

The chain uses TRBV20-1 and TRBJ1-4; D perhaps matches TRBD1 (6 bases). The ends were cut back, 6 bases at V and 12 bases at J, with 11 bases in the middle. The CDR3 extends over 10 amino acids. Germline CDR1 reads DFQATT; CDR2 reads SNEGSKA (reference sequence). CDR3 protein: CSAEQGELFF. The CDR3 nucleotides are TGCAGTGCGGAACAGGGTGAACTGTTTTTT.

The gene calls are TRBV20-1 and TRBJ2-7, with a weak D call TRBD1 (5 bases). The V gene's germline CDR1 is DFQATT and CDR2 SNEGSKA (reference sequence). The CDR3 has 12 amino acids. With 3 bases removed from V and 2 bases from J, the gap between germline ends came to 8 bases. The CDR3 region is CSASAGTYEQYF. The CDR3 bases are TGCAGTGCTAGTGCAGGGACCTACGAGCAGTACTTC.

This clone was recorded once. The chain links TRBV19 to TRBJ1-1, with D perhaps TRBD1 (6 bases). The CDR3 contains 17 residues. Germline V gives CDR1 LNHDA, CDR2 SQIVND (reference sequence). Deletions cut 9 bases from V and 0 bases from J, with 23 bases between. CDR3 protein: CASRRTAKSGMNTEAFF. DNA for the CDR3: TGTGCCAGCCGGAGGACAGCGAAGTCGGGGATGAACACTGAAGCTTTCTTT.

V gene TRBV28 combines with J gene TRBJ2-7; 10 nucleotides align to TRBD2. This CDR3 is built from 13 residues. Germline loops: CDR1 MDHEN, CDR2 SYDVKM. The V and J ends lost 7 bases and 3 bases, in that order; junction bases with no gene match: 3. The CDR3 protein is CASTGTSDYEQYF. Here the CDR3 DNA reads TGTGCCAGCACCGGGACTAGCGACTACGAGCAGTACTTC. Full variable domain (remainder filled in from reference TRBV28 and TRBJ2-7): DVKVTQSSRYLVKRTGEKVFLECVQDMDHENMFWYRQDPGLGLRLIYFSYDVKMKEKGDIPEGYSVSREKKERFSLILESASTNQTSMYLCASTGTSDYEQYFGPGTRLTVT.